Below are 6 T cell receptor beta chains sequenced from a single sample in a study of T cell responses to AZD1222 COVID-19 vaccine. Produced via immunoSEQ multiplex PCR; TCRdb's table is partial and in-frame only. This table has around 170,000 clones, approximately 91% appearing once. The sequenced sample was peripheral blood, obtained on day 0 of AZD1222 vaccination. The origin of the receptors is an adult in good health.

This chain connects TRBV27 to TRBJ2-7; weak D call: TRBD2 (6 bases). The CDR3 is made up of 17 amino acids. V was trimmed by 3 bases and J by 3 bases, leaving 21 bases between them. Germline V gene sequence: CDR1 MNHEY, CDR2 SMNVEV (reference sequence). CDR3 residues: CASSFLAEGRSYYEQYF. The CDR3 DNA sequence: TGTGCCAGCAGTTTTTTAGCGGAAGGCAGAAGCTACTACGAGCAGTACTTC.

The chain combines TRBV7-8 with TRBJ2-7; 7 bases map to TRBD1. CDR1 and CDR2 (germline): SGHVS, FQNEAQ. The CDR3 length is 15 residues. V shed 5 bases and J 3 bases; nucleotides not matched to a gene: 10. CDR3 region: CASSEYRGSGYEQYF. The CDR3 DNA is TGTGCCAGCAGCGAATACAGGGGATCAGGCTACGAGCAGTACTTC.

This chain connects TRBV3-1 (or the pseudogene TRBV3-2) to TRBJ2-3; perhaps TRBD2 as D (5 bases). Trimming stripped 0 bases from V and 0 bases from J, with 10 bases between. Germline CDR1 LGHDT, CDR2 YNNKEL (reference sequence). The CDR3 covers 16 residues. Written as DNA, the CDR3 is TGTGCCAGCAGCCAAGATCAAAGGACTAGCACAGATACGCAGTATTTT. It encodes CASSQDQRTSTDTQYF.

The V and J genes are TRBV3-1 (or the pseudogene TRBV3-2) and TRBJ2-1; 9 positions match TRBD2. The CDR3 sequence is 14 residues long. CDR1 and CDR2 (germline): LGHDT, YNNKEL (reference sequence). With 9 bases clipped from V and 3 bases from J, the junction kept 6 bases outside the gene matches. The CDR3, as DNA: TGTGCCAGTGCGCAGCGGGGGGACTACAATGAGCAGTTCTTC. This sequence encodes CASAQRGDYNEQFF.

The gene calls are TRBV5-1 and TRBJ2-5; TRBD1 or TRBD2 may be the D gene (5 bases each). Trimming left V 3 bases short and J 0 bases short, with 9 bases between. Germline V lookup: CDR1 SGHRS, CDR2 YFSETQ. This CDR3 region has 14 residues. The CDR3 nucleotides read TGCGCCAGCAGCTCAGGGACGGACCAAGAGACCCAGTACTTC. Translation: CASSSGTDQETQYF.

The chain joins TRBV5-1 to TRBJ2-7; no clear D gene. CDR3 length: 14 residues. With 2 bases removed from V and 0 bases from J, the gap between germline ends came to 9 bases. From germline, CDR1 is SGHRS and CDR2 YFSETQ. The CDR3 here is CASSLDPSSYEQYF. CDR3 DNA: TGCGCCAGCAGCTTAGATCCTTCCTCCTACGAGCAGTACTTC.